This paragraph reports one T cell receptor beta chain. This record belongs to a study of blood T cell repertoires in COVID-19. At the level of the study: Sources were T cells, B-cell-depleted T cells, or PBMCs; the material itself was cDNA or gDNA.

The germline V gene encodes CDR1 MDHEN and CDR2 SYDVKM. The CDR3 has 17 residues. After removal of 5 bases from V and 8 bases from J, the junction contained 16 bases not matched to a gene. All enrollees were about 18 to 90 years old and from 25 or so US areas. Clinical history as reported by participants underpinned cohort assignment. Symptom resolution, clearance, or two negative PCRs marked the recovered donors of Cohort 3. Method: immunoSEQ multiplex PCR; TCRdb's copy keeps in-frame clones and lacks some. The sample has under 300,000 clones, roughly 86% seen once; the top ten hold 1.6%. J is TRBJ1-4 and V is TRBV28, with 8 bases that match TRBD1. The source of this sequence is a woman in her 50s who had recovered from COVID-19. The sequenced sample consisted of PBMCs or T cells enriched from blood (not recorded which). CDR3 sequence reads: CASSGDLFDRDREKLFF. The CDR3 DNA is TGTGCCAGCAGTGGTGACCTCTTTGACAGGGACAGGGAAAAACTGTTTTTT.